This T cell receptor beta chain was sequenced in a study of shared clonotypes between healthy human individuals. Whole-study results and caveats: Blood was the sole source, and tissue repertoires probably differ.

This clone was counted at least ten times. The antigen is not known. Trimming stripped 8 bases from V and 7 bases from J, with 15 bases between. CDR1 and CDR2 (germline): MDHEN, SYDVKM. There are 13 residues in the CDR3. Libraries were prepared by immunoSEQ multiplex PCR; TCRdb keeps only in-frame clonotypes and omits some of them. The data show approximately 440,000 clones, over 60% seen once. The sample consisted of PBMCs. This chain uses TRBV28 with TRBJ2-1, with D perhaps TRBD1 or TRBD2 (5 bases each). This clonotype was obtained from a woman in her forties in good health. Some clones in this sample may be carry-over from other donors' samples. CDR3 bases: TGTGCCAGCGGCCTGGGAGAGGGGAATGAGCAGTTCTTC. Protein product: CASGLGEGNEQFF. The complete variable domain, with remaining parts taken from reference TRBV28 and TRBJ2-1, reads DVKVTQSSRYLVKRTGEKVFLECVQDMDHENMFWYRQDPGLGLRLIYFSYDVKMKEKGDIPEGYSVSREKKERFSLILESASTNQTSMYLCASGLGEGNEQFFGPGTRLTVL.